This entry concerns a single T cell receptor (beta chain). This entry is derived from a study of blood T cell repertoires in COVID-19. As originally analysed: The authors estimated nucleated cell counts from reference gene primer amplification. Clones were read by immunoSEQ multiplex PCR, and TCRdb kept only the in-frame ones, dropping some. That table gives V, J and clone size, and the DNA gave D and trimming. The repertoire holds hundreds of thousands of clones, with about 89% as singletons. The CDR3 consists of 17 residues. With 4 bases clipped from V and 6 bases from J, the junction kept 15 bases outside the gene matches. Germline-derived CDR1 and CDR2 are SGHRS and YFSETQ.

The J gene is TRBJ2-1, the V gene TRBV5-1; TRBD2 matches at 8 bases. The TCR originated in a woman in her 40s who had recovered from COVID-19. Source material: peripheral blood. The CDR3 bases are TGCGCCAGCAGCCAACCCTATGAAGCGGGGGTGGCCAATGAGCAGTTCTTC. Encoded protein: CASSQPYEAGVANEQFF.